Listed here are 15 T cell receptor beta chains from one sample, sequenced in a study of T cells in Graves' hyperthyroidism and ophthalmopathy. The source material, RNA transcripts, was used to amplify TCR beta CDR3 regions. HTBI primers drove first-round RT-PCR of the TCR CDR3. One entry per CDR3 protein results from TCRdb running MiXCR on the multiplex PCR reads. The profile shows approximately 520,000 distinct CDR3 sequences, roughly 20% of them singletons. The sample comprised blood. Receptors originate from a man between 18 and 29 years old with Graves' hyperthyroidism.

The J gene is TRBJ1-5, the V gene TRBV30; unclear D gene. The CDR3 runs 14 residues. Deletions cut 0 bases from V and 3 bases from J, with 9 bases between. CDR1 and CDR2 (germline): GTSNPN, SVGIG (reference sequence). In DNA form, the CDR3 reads TGTGCCTGGAGTGTACGGAGGGACAATCAGCCCCAGCATTTT. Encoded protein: CAWSVRRDNQPQHF.

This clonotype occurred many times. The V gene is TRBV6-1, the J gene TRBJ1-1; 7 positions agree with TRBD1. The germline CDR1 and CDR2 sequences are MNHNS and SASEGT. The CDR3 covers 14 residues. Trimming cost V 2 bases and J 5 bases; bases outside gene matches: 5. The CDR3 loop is CASSEWTGGTEAFF. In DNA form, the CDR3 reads TGTGCCAGCAGTGAATGGACAGGTGGAACTGAAGCTTTCTTT.

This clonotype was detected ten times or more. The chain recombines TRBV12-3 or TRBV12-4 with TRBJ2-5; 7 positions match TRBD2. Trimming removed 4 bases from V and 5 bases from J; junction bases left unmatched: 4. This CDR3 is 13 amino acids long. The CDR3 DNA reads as TGTGCCAGCAGTTCTGGGGGGGTCGAGACCCAGTACTTC. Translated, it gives CASSSGGVETQYF.

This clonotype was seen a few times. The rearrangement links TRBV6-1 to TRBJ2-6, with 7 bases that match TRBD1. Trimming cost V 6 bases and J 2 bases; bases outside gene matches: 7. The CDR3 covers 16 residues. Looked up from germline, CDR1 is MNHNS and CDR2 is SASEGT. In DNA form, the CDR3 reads TGTGCCAGCAGGGAGACAGGGTCGGCTGGGGCCAACGTCCTGACTTTC. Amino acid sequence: CASRETGSAGANVLTF.

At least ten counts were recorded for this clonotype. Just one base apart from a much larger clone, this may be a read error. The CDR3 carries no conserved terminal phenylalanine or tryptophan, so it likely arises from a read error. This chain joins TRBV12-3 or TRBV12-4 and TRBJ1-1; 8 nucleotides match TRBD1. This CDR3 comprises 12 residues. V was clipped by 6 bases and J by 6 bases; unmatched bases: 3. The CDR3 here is CASRLQGAEAFV. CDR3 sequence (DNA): TGTGCCAGCAGATTACAGGGGGCTGAAGCTTTCGTT.

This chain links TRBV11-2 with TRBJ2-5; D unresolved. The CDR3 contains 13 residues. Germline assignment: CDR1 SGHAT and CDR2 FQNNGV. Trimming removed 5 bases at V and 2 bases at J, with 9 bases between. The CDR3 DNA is TGTGCCAGCAGCCAACAAACTCAAGAGACCCAGTACTTC. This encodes CASSQQTQETQYF. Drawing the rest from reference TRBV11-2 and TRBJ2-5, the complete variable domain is EAGVAQSPRYKIIEKRQSVAFWCNPISGHATLYWYQQILGQGPKLLIQFQNNGVVDDSQLPKDRFSAERLKGVDSTLKIQPAKLEDSAVYLCASSQQTQETQYFGPGTRLLVL.

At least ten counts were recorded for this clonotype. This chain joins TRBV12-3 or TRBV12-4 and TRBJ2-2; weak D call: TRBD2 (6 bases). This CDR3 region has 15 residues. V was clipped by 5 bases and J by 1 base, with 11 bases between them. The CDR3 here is CASSTVGGNTGELFF. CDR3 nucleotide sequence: TGTGCCAGCAGTACTGTGGGGGGGAACACCGGGGAGCTGTTTTTT.

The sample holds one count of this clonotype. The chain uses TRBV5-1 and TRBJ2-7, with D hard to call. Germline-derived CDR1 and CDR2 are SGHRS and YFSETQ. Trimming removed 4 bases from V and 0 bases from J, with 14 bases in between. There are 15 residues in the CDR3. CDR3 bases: TGCGCCAGCAGCATGGGCAGCTGGAGCTCCTACGAGCAGTACTTC. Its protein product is CASSMGSWSSYEQYF.

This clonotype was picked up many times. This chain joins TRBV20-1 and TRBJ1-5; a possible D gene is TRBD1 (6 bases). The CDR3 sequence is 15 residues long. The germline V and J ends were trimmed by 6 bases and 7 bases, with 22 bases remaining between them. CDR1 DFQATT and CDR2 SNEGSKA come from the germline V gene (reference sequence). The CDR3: CSALWGLDLGQPQHF. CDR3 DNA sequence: TGCAGTGCCCTGTGGGGGCTTGACCTAGGGCAGCCCCAGCATTTT.

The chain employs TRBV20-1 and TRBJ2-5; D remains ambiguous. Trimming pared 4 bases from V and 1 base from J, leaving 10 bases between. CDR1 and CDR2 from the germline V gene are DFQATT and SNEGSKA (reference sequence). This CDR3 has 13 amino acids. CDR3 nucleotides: TGCAGTGCTAACCCGTTTCGCCAAGAGACCCAGTACTTC. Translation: CSANPFRQETQYF.

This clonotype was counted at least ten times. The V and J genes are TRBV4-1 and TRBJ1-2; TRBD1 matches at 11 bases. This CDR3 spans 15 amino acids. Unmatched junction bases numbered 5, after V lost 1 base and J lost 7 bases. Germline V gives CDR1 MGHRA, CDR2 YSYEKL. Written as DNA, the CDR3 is TGCGCCAGCAGCCAAGTTGCGGGACAGGGGGTTGGCTACACCTTC. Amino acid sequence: CASSQVAGQGVGYTF.

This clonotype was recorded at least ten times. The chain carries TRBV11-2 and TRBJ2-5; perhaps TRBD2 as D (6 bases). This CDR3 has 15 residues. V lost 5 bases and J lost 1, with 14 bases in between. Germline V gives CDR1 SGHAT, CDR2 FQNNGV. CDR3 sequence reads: CASSPMGTFQETQYF. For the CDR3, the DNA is TGTGCCAGCAGCCCAATGGGGACTTTCCAAGAGACCCAGTACTTC.

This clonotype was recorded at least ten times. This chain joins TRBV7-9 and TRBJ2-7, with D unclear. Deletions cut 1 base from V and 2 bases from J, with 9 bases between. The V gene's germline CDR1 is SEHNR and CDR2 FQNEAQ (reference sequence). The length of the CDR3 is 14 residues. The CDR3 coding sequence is TGTGCCAGCAGCTTAGAACAGCATCCCTACGAGCAGTACTTC. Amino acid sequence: CASSLEQHPYEQYF.

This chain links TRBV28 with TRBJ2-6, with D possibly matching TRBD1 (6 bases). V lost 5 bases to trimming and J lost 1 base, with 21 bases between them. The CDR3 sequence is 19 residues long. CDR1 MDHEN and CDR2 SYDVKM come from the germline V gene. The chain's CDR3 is CASSHPQGLSLSGANVLTF. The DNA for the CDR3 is TGTGCCAGCAGTCATCCTCAGGGGCTAAGTCTATCTGGGGCCAACGTCCTGACTTTC.

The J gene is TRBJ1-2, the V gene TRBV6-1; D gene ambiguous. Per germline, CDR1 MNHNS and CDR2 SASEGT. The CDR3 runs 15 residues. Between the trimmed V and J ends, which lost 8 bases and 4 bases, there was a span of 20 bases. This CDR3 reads CASLALIAVPYGYTF. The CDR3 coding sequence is TGTGCCAGCCTCGCGTTGATCGCTGTCCCCTATGGCTACACCTTC.